This T cell receptor beta chain derives from a study of CD8 T cells in ankylosing spondylitis. Overall study findings and caveats: Roughly eight highly homologous variants formed a TCR beta motif that appeared characteristic of ankylosing spondylitis blood. Relatively scarce in peripheral blood, disease-linked clones were CD8+.

TCRdb reprocessed the 5' RACE reads via MiXCR and lists one record per CDR3 protein. The profile shows 30,000 or so distinct CDR3 sequences, about 5.3% of them singletons. Germline CDR1 reads SGDLS; CDR2 reads YYNGEE. The CDR3 is 16 amino acids. Deletions cut 2 bases from V and 4 bases from J, with 17 bases between. This clonotype came up many times. Its antigen is as yet unknown. The rearrangement uses TRBV9 and TRBJ2-3; tentatively, D is TRBD2 (6 bases). The sample was blood, either unsorted or a sorted T cell fraction (not recorded which). This sequence originates from a female donor with ankylosing spondylitis or in good health (not recorded which). The CDR3 loop is CASSVGGPFSADTQYF. The CDR3 DNA is TGTGCCAGCAGCGTGGGAGGTCCCTTTTCCGCAGATACGCAGTATTTT.